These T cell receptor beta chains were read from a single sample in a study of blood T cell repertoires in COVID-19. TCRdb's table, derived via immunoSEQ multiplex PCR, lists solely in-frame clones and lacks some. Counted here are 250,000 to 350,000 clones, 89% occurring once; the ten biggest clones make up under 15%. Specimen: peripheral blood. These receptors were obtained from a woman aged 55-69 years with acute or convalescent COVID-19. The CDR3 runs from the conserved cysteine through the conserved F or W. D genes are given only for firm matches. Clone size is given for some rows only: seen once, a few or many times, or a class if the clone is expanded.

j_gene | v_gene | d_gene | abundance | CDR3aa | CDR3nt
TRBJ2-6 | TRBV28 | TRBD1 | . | CASSSTGGSSGANVLTF | TGTGCCAGCAGTTCCACAGGGGGCTCGTCTGGGGCCAACGTCCTGACTTTC
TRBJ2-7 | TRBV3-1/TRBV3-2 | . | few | CASSQGGTSSEQYF | TGTGCCAGCAGCCAAGGGGGCACGTCCAGCGAGCAGTACTTC
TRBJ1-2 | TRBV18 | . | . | CASSPDRGSGYTF | TGTGCCAGCTCACCAGATCGGGGATCTGGCTACACCTTC
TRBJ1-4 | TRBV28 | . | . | CASRQGTEKLFF | TGTGCCAGCAGACAGGGTACTGAAAAACTGTTTTTT
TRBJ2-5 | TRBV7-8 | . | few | CASSLVELSETQYF | TGTGCCAGCAGCTTAGTGGAGCTGTCAGAGACCCAGTACTTC
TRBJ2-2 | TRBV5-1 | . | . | CASSPSRGATGELFF | TGCGCCAGCAGCCCGTCACGGGGGGCAACCGGGGAGCTGTTTTTT
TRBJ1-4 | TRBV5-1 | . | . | CASSPDRPNEKLFF | TGCGCCAGCAGCCCCGACAGACCGAATGAAAAACTGTTTTTT
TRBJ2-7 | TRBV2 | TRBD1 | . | CAGGQGGYEQYF | TGTGCCGGGGGACAGGGCGGCTACGAGCAGTACTTC
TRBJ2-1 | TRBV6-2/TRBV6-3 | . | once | CASSYGERGYNEQFF | TGTGCCAGCAGTTACGGAGAGCGTGGATACAATGAGCAGTTCTTC
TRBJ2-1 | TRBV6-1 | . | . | CASGDFRGIYNEQFF | TGTGCCAGCGGGGATTTCCGGGGAATCTACAATGAGCAGTTCTTC
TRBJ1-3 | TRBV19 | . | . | CASTPFGAQTSGNTIYF | TGTGCCAGTACCCCATTTGGGGCCCAAACCTCTGGAAACACCATATATTTT
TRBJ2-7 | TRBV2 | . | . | CASSEALPIDSYEQYF | TGTGCCAGCAGTGAAGCGCTACCGATCGACTCCTACGAGCAGTACTTC
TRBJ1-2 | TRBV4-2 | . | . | CASSRGVGGNYGYTF | TGTGCCAGCAGCCGAGGAGTGGGGGGTAACTATGGCTACACCTTC
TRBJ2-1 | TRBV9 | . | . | CASSRGEVTYNEQFF | TGTGCCAGCAGCAGGGGTGAGGTAACCTACAATGAGCAGTTCTTC
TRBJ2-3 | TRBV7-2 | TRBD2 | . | CASSRTSGTDTQYF | TGTGCCAGCAGCCGGACTAGCGGCACAGATACGCAGTATTTT
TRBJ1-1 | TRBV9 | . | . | CASSVSGTIGTEAFF | TGTGCCAGCAGCGTCTCCGGGACAATCGGAACTGAAGCTTTCTTT